A selection of T cell receptor beta chains follows, all from one sample in a study of OX40 agonist ivuxolimab in advanced cancers. TCRdb's table, derived via immunoSEQ multiplex PCR, lists solely in-frame clones and lacks some. This repertoire shows some 44,000 clones, approximately 83% found once; its top ten account for 0.3% to 0.4%. The sample in question was CD4+ or CD8+ T cells sorted from blood, obtained in a trial of the OX40 agonist ivuxolimab. These receptors originate from an adult with an advanced solid tumor such as melanoma, head and neck, liver or kidney cancer. Each CDR3 is given with its conserved first and last residue. D genes are given only for firm matches. The size entry is marked missing in some rows and otherwise reads once, few, many or a size class.

. | TRBJ2-5 | TRBV7-2 | . | CASSPGETQYF | TGTGCCAGCAGCCCCGGAGAGACCCAGTACTTC
. | TRBJ1-4 | TRBV5-1 | . | CASSPQGDNEKLFF | TGCGCCAGCAGCCCCCAGGGTGATAATGAAAAACTGTTTTTT
. | TRBJ1-5 | TRBV18 | . | CASSPQATGHQPQHF | TGTGCCAGCTCACCTCAGGCGACAGGTCACCAGCCCCAGCATTTT
. | TRBJ1-5 | TRBV30 | . | CASGLAGNQPQHF | TGTGCCTCGGGCTTAGCTGGGAATCAGCCCCAGCATTTT
. | TRBJ2-1 | TRBV18 | . | CASSPLVFQDSNEQFF | TGTGCCAGCTCACCACTCGTTTTCCAGGACAGCAATGAGCAGTTCTTC
. | TRBJ1-2 | TRBV28 | . | CASSLSGTPYGYTF | TGTGCCAGCAGTTTATCCGGAACACCCTATGGCTACACCTTC
. | TRBJ2-3 | TRBV10-3 | . | CAISGRLDTDTQYF | TGTGCCATCTCAGGGAGGTTAGACACAGATACGCAGTATTTT
. | TRBJ2-2 | TRBV4-3 | once | CASSAGLGQNTGELFF | TGCGCCAGCAGCGCCGGACTTGGTCAGAACACCGGGGAGCTGTTTTTT
. | TRBJ2-2 | TRBV6-6 | . | CASSYGSDTGELFF | TGTGCCAGCAGTTACGGTTCTGACACCGGGGAGCTGTTTTTT
TRBD1 | TRBJ2-3 | TRBV4-1 | . | CASTTTGADTQYF | TGCGCCAGCACAACGACAGGGGCAGATACGCAGTATTTT
. | TRBJ2-5 | TRBV7-9 | . | CASSLAQGSGGETQYF | TGTGCCAGCAGCTTAGCTCAGGGTAGTGGTGGAGAGACCCAGTACTTC
. | TRBJ1-2 | TRBV15 | . | CATSRDRAGNYGYTF | TGTGCCACCAGCAGAGATCGGGCGGGGAACTATGGCTACACCTTC
TRBD2 | TRBJ2-5 | TRBV7-2 | . | CASSLGAGGRLETQYF | TGTGCCAGCAGCTTAGGAGCGGGGGGACGGCTCGAGACCCAGTACTTC
. | TRBJ1-6 | TRBV19 | few | CASRPGTSFSPLHF | TGTGCCAGTAGACCCGGGACAAGTTTTTCACCCCTCCACTTT
TRBD1 | TRBJ2-3 | TRBV11-3 | . | CASSLDRKGGTDTQYF | TGTGCCAGCAGCTTGGACAGGAAGGGAGGCACAGATACGCAGTATTTT
. | TRBJ2-5 | TRBV6-5 | once | CASSYSTAETQYF | TGTGCCAGCAGTTACTCAACAGCAGAGACCCAGTACTTC
TRBD1 | TRBJ2-7 | TRBV5-6 | . | CASSLLTGGPYEQYF | TGTGCCAGCAGCTTGCTTACAGGGGGCCCATACGAGCAGTACTTC
TRBD2 | TRBJ2-5 | TRBV15 | . | CATSRGLAGRQETQYF | TGTGCCACCAGCAGAGGACTAGCGGGGCGACAAGAGACCCAGTACTTC
TRBD1 | TRBJ2-7 | TRBV6-1 | once | CASSGGTGGYEQYF | TGTGCCAGCAGTGGAGGGACAGGGGGCTACGAGCAGTACTTC
TRBD2 | TRBJ2-7 | TRBV4-1 | . | CASSQELAGGVYEQYF | TGCGCCAGCAGCCAAGAACTAGCGGGAGGGGTCTACGAGCAGTACTTC
. | TRBJ1-2 | TRBV27 | . | CASSLSRELGGYTF | TGTGCCAGCAGTTTATCTAGGGAATTAGGAGGCTACACCTTC